This passage covers 6 T cell receptor beta chains from one sample sequenced in a study of control samples from healthy donors and cancer patients (dated by TCRdb to the early 2020s). Libraries were made using the immunoSEQ multiplex PCR assay. The source is immuneACCESS, and TCRdb retained only in-frame sequences with V and J called. Part of the clones is not carried over; for the studies checked, unresolved V genes explain less than half of this, and the remainder is unexplained. For this sample there are 100,000 to 120,000 clones; approximately 87% appear just once. Jointly, the top ten make up roughly 3.5% of the sample. The specimen sequenced was PBMCs. These receptor sequences come from a woman in her sixties or seventies with lung cancer.

The chain employs TRBV7-3 and TRBJ1-1; 12 bases are shared with TRBD1. CDR1 SGHTA and CDR2 FQGTGA come from the germline V gene. The CDR3 is 19 residues long. V shed 4 bases, J shed 6 bases, and the junction held 18 bases outside the gene matches. The CDR3, as DNA: TGTGCCAGCAGCTCAATAACCGGGACAGGGGGCGAGAGGAGTGCTGAAGCTTTCTTT. This encodes CASSSITGTGGERSAEAFF.

V and J are TRBV18 and TRBJ1-5, with D unclear. Trimming left V 1 base short and J 7 bases short, with 8 bases between. The CDR3 is made up of 13 amino acids. Germline values: CDR1 KGHSH, CDR2 LQKENI. CDR3 in DNA: TGTGCCAGCTCACCACACCGCGACCAGCCCCAGCATTTT. Amino acid sequence: CASSPHRDQPQHF. The full variable domain, its missing parts supplied by reference TRBV18 and TRBJ1-5, is NAGVMQNPRHLVRRRGQEARLRCSPMKGHSHVYWYRQLPEEGLKFMVYLQKENIIDESGMPKERFSAEFPKEGPSILRIQQVVRGDSAAYFCASSPHRDQPQHFGDGTRLSIL.

This chain uses TRBV7-9 with TRBJ1-6, with D unclear. V was trimmed by 2 bases and J by 13 bases, leaving 9 bases between them. Per germline, CDR1 SEHNR and CDR2 FQNEAQ (reference sequence). The CDR3 loop spans 12 amino acids. In DNA, the CDR3 is TGTGCCAGCAGCTTATCGCTGAATCCCCTCCACTTT. Encoded protein: CASSLSLNPLHF.

This clone was recorded once. This rearrangement joins TRBV5-3 to TRBJ1-5, with D unclear. TRBV5-3 qualifies as an ORF whose function is uncertain. The V and J ends lost 6 bases and 6 bases respectively, with 7 bases between them. The CDR3 length is 11 residues. The CDR3 reads CARNFGQPQHF. The CDR3 bases are TGTGCCAGAAATTTCGGTCAGCCCCAGCATTTT.

This rearrangement joins TRBV7-2 to TRBJ1-1; possibly TRBD1 for D (5 bases). The CDR3 loop spans 12 amino acids. V was cut by 6 bases and J by 3 bases, with 8 bases left in between. The germline gives CDR1 SGHTA, CDR2 FQGNSA. The CDR3 loop reads CASRRDYTEAFF. The CDR3 DNA is TGTGCCAGCAGGAGGGACTACACTGAAGCTTTCTTT.

The chain couples TRBV18 to TRBJ1-5; D gene uncertain. The germline CDR1 and CDR2 sequences are KGHSH and LQKENI. The CDR3 loop spans 14 amino acids. Deletions cut 2 bases from V and 4 bases from J, with 9 bases between. CDR3 sequence (DNA): TGTGCCAGCTCACCAGAGACGGGGAATCAGCCCCAGCATTTT. Its translation is CASSPETGNQPQHF.